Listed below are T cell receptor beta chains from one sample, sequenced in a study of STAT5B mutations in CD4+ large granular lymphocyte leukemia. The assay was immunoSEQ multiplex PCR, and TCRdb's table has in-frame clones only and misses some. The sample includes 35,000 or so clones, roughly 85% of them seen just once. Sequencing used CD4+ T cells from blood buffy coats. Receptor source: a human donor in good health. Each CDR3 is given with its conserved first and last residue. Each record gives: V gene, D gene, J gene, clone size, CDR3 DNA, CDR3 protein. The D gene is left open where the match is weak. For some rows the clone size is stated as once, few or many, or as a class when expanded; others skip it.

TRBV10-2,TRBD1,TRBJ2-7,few,TGCGCCAGCAGTGAGTCTAACAGGGGGTCCTACGAGCAGTACTTC,CASSESNRGSYEQYF
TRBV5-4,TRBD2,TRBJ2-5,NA,TGTGCCAGCAGCCTTGGTAGCGGGGACCAAGAGACCCAGTACTTC,CASSLGSGDQETQYF
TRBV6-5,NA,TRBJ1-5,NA,TGTGCCAGCAGTTACAACAGGGATCAGCCCCAGCATTTT,CASSYNRDQPQHF
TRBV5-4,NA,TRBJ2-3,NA,TGTGCCAGCAGCTTGGAGCTAGGTGGACGCACAGATACGCAGTATTTT,CASSLELGGRTDTQYF
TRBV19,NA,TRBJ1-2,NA,TGTGCCAGTAGTAGGGCGGGGTACGGCTATGGCTACACCTTC,CASSRAGYGYGYTF
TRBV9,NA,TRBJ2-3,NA,TGTGCCAGCAGCGTAGGGACAGCGAGCACAGATACGCAGTATTTT,CASSVGTASTDTQYF
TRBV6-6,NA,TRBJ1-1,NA,TGTGCCAGCAGTTACTGGGGCAGAAACACTGAAGCTTTCTTT,CASSYWGRNTEAFF
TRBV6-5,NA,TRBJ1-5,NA,TGTGCCAGCAGTTACTCAGGGGGGGGTCAGCCCCAGCATTTT,CASSYSGGGQPQHF
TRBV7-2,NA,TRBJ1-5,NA,TGTGCCAGCAGCTTAGACGTTCAGCCCCAGCATTTT,CASSLDVQPQHF
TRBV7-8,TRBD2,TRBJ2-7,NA,TGTGCCAGCAGCTTAGTTAAGGCAGCGGGATCCTACGAGCAGTACTTC,CASSLVKAAGSYEQYF
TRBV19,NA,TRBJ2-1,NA,TGTGCCAGTAGTAGGCTTCGGGGTGTGTATGAGCAGTTCTTC,CASSRLRGVYEQFF
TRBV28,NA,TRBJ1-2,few,TGTGCCAGCACTTTGGGCGGCAGGGGATGGTATGGCTACACCTTC,CASTLGGRGWYGYTF
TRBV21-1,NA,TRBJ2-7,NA,TGTGCCAGCAGCAACGTTAAGAAGTACTTC,CASSNVKKYF
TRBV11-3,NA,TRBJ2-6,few,TGTGCCAGCAGCCCGAGGGGTGGGGCCAACGTCCTGACTTTC,CASSPRGGANVLTF
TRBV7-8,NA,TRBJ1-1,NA,TGTGCCAGCAGCTTAGGGGGCGTGGGAGGGACTGAAGCTTTCTTT,CASSLGGVGGTEAFF
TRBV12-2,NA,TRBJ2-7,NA,TGTGCAAGTCGCCTTGGTGGGACTAGCGGCCCCTACGAGCAGTACTTC,CASRLGGTSGPYEQYF
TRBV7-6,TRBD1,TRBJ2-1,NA,TGTGCCAGCAGCTTACGGGACAGGGCGATGGATGAGCAGTTCTTC,CASSLRDRAMDEQFF
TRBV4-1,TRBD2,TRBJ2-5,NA,TGCGCCAGCAGCCACGGAAATGGACTAGCGGGAGTAAGGGAGACCCAGTACTTC,CASSHGNGLAGVRETQYF
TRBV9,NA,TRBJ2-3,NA,TGTGCCAGCAGCACTACCGGGCGTTCCAGCACAGATACGCAGTATTTT,CASSTTGRSSTDTQYF
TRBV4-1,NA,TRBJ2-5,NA,TGCGCCAGCAGCCAATCTTTTTCCCCCGCCCAAGAGACCCAGTACTTC,CASSQSFSPAQETQYF
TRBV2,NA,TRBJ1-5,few,TGTGCCAGCAGTCTAGGCTTACGCAATCAGCCCCAGCATTTT,CASSLGLRNQPQHF
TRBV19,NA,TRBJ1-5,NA,TGTGCCAGTAGTATAAGTGGGATGGCGCAGCATTTT,CASSISGMAQHF
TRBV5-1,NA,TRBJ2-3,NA,TGCGCCAGCAGCTTGTGGGTTTTCGGGAGCACAGATACGCAGTATTTT,CASSLWVFGSTDTQYF
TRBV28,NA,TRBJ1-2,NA,TGTGCCAGCAGTTTAATGGCAGGGTGGAACTATGGCTACACCTTC,CASSLMAGWNYGYTF
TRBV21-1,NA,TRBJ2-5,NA,TGTGCCAGCAGCAAAGCGGGGGGTCTAGCGGGAGAGACCCAGTACTTC,CASSKAGGLAGETQYF
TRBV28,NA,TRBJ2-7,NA,TGTGCCAGCAGTCCGGGCACTGACTCCTACGAGCAGTACTTC,CASSPGTDSYEQYF
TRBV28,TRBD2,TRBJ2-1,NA,TGTGCCAGCAAAGCGGGAGGCACCTACAATGAGCAGTTCTTC,CASKAGGTYNEQFF
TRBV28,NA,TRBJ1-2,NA,TGTGCCAGCACCCGTTGGGACCCTAACTATGGCTACACCTTC,CASTRWDPNYGYTF
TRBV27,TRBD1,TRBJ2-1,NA,TGTGCCAGCTCCTTCTCCTGGACAGGGGGGAATGAGCAGTTCTTC,CASSFSWTGGNEQFF
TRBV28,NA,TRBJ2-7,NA,TGTGCCAGCAGAGTTCCCCCCGGCGCAGGGGGGGTCTACGAGCAGTACTTC,CASRVPPGAGGVYEQYF
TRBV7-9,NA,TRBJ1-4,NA,TGTGCCAGCAGCCAGGGAGATTGGCAGGGGAGCGAAAAACTGTTTTTT,CASSQGDWQGSEKLFF
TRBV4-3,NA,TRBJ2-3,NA,TGCGCCAGCAGCCGCCTTTTTAGTTCAGATACGCAGTATTTT,CASSRLFSSDTQYF
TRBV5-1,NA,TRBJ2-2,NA,TGCGCCAGCAGCTTGGAAGGGTCCGTCACCGGGGAGCTGTTTTTT,CASSLEGSVTGELFF
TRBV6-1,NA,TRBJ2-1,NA,TGTGCCGGAAGGAGAGACTCCTACAATGAGCAGTTCTTC,CAGRRDSYNEQFF
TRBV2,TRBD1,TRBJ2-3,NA,TGTGCCGGACCCCGGGACAGGGGGCGACCAGATACGCAGTATTTT,CAGPRDRGRPDTQYF
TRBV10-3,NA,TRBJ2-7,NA,TGTGCCATCAAAGGGGCCCGAGGACACGAGCAGTACTTC,CAIKGARGHEQYF
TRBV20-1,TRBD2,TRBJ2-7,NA,TGCAGTGCGGCTAGTACTAGCGGGAAGTACTTC,CSAASTSGKYF
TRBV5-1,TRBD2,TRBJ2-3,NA,TGCGCCAGCAGCCAACGGACTAGCGGGCGCGTCGATACGCAGTATTTT,CASSQRTSGRVDTQYF
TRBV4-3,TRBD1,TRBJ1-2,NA,TGCGCCAGCAGCCAAGCTCAGGGGGTCGCCTATGGCTACACCTTC,CASSQAQGVAYGYTF
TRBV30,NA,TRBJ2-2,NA,TGTGCCTGGGGACAGTTTGGATCGACCGGGGAGCTGTTTTTT,CAWGQFGSTGELFF
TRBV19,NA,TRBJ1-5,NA,TGTGCCAGTAGTATAGGTCGACCCGGAACTCAGCCCCAGCATTTT,CASSIGRPGTQPQHF
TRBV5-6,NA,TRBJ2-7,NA,TGTGCCAGCAGCCCGGCTGGACAGTTCAGCTCCTACGAGCAGTACTTC,CASSPAGQFSSYEQYF